This record covers a single T cell receptor (beta chain). What this receptor recognizes is not known. There are no base qualities to consult, and no much larger clone falls within one base. The library was generated by the immunoSEQ multiplex PCR assay. The multiplex PCR relied on a mix of 60 forward primers for TCR Vbeta segments and 13 reverse primers for TCR Jbeta segments. The CDR3 region of rearranged TCR beta genes was amplified from genomic DNA by a multiplex PCR assay. On the Illumina HiSeq System, the amplified TCR beta libraries were sequenced as 87-base-pair reads. Turning to the authors' computational methods: Across the roughly 600 repertoires, a later analysis counted around 80 million unique TCR beta chains, 8.5 million to 12 million of which were shared by at least two donors. To remove PCR and sequencing errors, raw reads were error-corrected and collapsed into unique sequences using a nearest-neighbor algorithm that merged closely related sequences. Alignment of CDR3 sequences to IMGT reference sequences was used to assign V, D and J gene segments. For a sequence to be retained, a match of at least six nucleotides was required to both a V gene segment and a J gene segment. A rearrangement counted as productive if the CDR3 had no stop codons and remained in frame with V and J, and every other rearrangement counted as non-productive. CDR3 was defined by IMGT convention, running from the second conserved V-encoded cysteine to the conserved J-encoded phenylalanine. The earlier analysis of about 610 of the donors excluded any sequence lacking an unambiguous match to a single V gene segment. In an earlier analysis of 450 to 750 of the donors, a V segment was called functional when productive rearrangements were above 56.7%, and segregating when the standard deviation between donors exceeded 5%. A statistical classification framework was developed to diagnose cytomegalovirus status using the catalog of TCR beta chain sequences. A later analysis assigned V and J genes by comparing TCR nucleotide sequences with IMGT/GENE-DB human TR gene sequences. In a later analysis, CDR3 sequences and most-parsimonious VDJ recombination scenarios were assigned using the TCRdist pipeline. In a later analysis, each TCR beta chain was defined by its CDR3 amino acid sequence together with its V-gene family, and reads lacking a unique V-gene family were excluded. A later analysis removed 592 highly shared, low-generation-probability nucleotide sequences to deal with suspected cross-contamination and a sequencing artifact. In a later analysis, a clonal expansion index for each public chain was calculated from normalized within-repertoire ranks of inferred template counts. Generation probabilities in a later analysis came from a VDJ recombination model fitted to out-of-frame rearrangements, and those results were checked against IGoR. Hypergeometric tests were used in a later analysis to score TCR-TCR, TCR-HLA and TCR-CMV co-occurrence, with a repertoire-size bias correction applied to the TCR pairs. To estimate false discovery rates, a later analysis permuted the HLA or CMV assignments 20 times. In a later analysis, co-occurring TCRs were grouped with DBSCAN, and TCRdist sequence similarity was added when clustering was performed within HLA-allele-positive subsets. Repertoires with fewer than 30,000 or more than 120,000 public chains were left out of co-occurrence clustering, as were roughly five repertoires with anomalous nucleotide sharing. The source is immuneACCESS, and TCRdb retained only in-frame sequences with V and J called. Part of the clones is not carried over; for the studies checked, unresolved V genes explain less than half of this, and the remainder is unexplained. Clone size and V and J calls were adopted from that table, with D and trimming inferred from the DNA. Within this sample are about 130,000 clones, with approximately 82% of them counted one time only. Less than 3.5% of the sample lies in the top ten.

This sample was included in a study of cytomegalovirus exposure and HLA in healthy donors listed by TCRdb under 2017. About the full investigation: An earlier analysis of some 500 of the donors reported 250 to 300 Gb of sequence data and 100 million to 130 million unique TCR beta sequences from around 200 million T cells. The study was designed to test whether signatures of past pathogen exposure could be identified by cataloging public T cell receptors. The number of donors typed differed by locus, with roughly 620-630 for A, B, C, DRB1 and DQB1, roughly 550 for DQA1, 606 for DPA1, and around 450 for DPB1. A later analysis re-analyzed previously published TCR beta repertoires from roughly 600 donors and added high-resolution HLA genotyping to study TCR occurrence patterns. HLA typing included class I and class II loci at four-digit resolution. Because of strong linkage in the cohort, five DR-DQ haplotypes were treated as single units for association and clustering. High-throughput TCR immunosequencing, statistical association of individual TCRs with disease status, and machine learning were combined to predict cytomegalovirus infection status. The study profiled the T cell repertoires of about 720 subjects by immunosequencing and related them to cytomegalovirus serostatus. Among 398 genotyped donors of the cohort, an average of 235,054 unique TCR beta nucleotide sequences were sequenced per donor, roughly 20% of them non-productive. Alongside the repertoire data, information on donor age, sex, ethnicity and CMV serostatus was compiled. Among the approximately 400 genotyped donors, 75% to 90% belonged to the genetic ancestry cluster associated with self-reported Caucasian donors. A later genetic analysis took genome-wide SNP genotypes for about 55% of the 666 donors and used that subset as a discovery cohort. Besides the first cohort of roughly 660 subjects, a separate validation cohort made up of 120 different subjects was used. All discovery cohort repertoires had been generated using a single sequencing platform. An earlier analysis of 587 of the donors applied high-throughput TCR beta sequencing to assess whether each TCR beta V gene segment acted as functional or pseudogenic. In the later analysis, no new phenotypic data were used to find candidate immune exposures; instead, reliance was placed on TCR beta sequences and their occurrence across donors. An early release that covered several hundred HLA-typed donors contained approximately 300 gigabases of sequencing data and around 85 million unique TCR sequences. Broad study findings and their caveats: A total of around 150 TCR beta chains were listed by the study as associated with cytomegalovirus. According to a later analysis, most CMV-associated TCR beta chains appeared to be HLA-restricted, and the HLA associations seemed to be driven largely by CMV exposure. An earlier analysis of roughly 570 of the donors showed that most TCR beta V segments appeared in productive rearrangements either about 87% or about 30% of the time, which broadly matched IMGT annotations. The classifier was reported to diagnose cytomegalovirus status with high specificity and sensitivity in both the original cohort and the validation cohort. A later analysis found that HLA-associated TCR beta chains were more clonally expanded and had lower generation probabilities than equally common non-associated chains. A further reported finding was that TCR beta sequences accurately predicted the HLA-A and HLA-B alleles for most subjects in the first cohort. In this cohort, only TCR beta chains were sequenced, and detectable features were limited by the absence of alpha or paired-chain data. Specific HLA alleles were associated with roughly 17,000 TCR beta sequences at a false discovery rate of 0.05 in a later analysis. According to a later genetic analysis, donors in an Asian-associated ancestry cluster had fewer N-insertions in productive TCRs than the approximately 650-donor mean. A later genetic analysis associated a missense DCLRE1C variant with V-gene and J-gene trimming of TCR beta chains, and an independent cohort replicated the association. CMV serostatus was the only immune exposure information available for the cohort. It was suggested by the authors that the approach could potentially be generalized to other disease states and immunological phenotypes. The presence/absence analyses assumed that sequencing depth was roughly uniform across donors, and that assumption may not be true. Linkage disequilibrium might explain the correlated functional status among segregating V segments, but an unknown experimental factor could not be excluded. Three of the identified cytomegalovirus-associated TCR beta chains were confirmed in vitro to be specific for cytomegalovirus antigens. The sequencing pipeline was judged likely to have produced a cluster of highly shared sequence variants as a technical artifact. When HLA alleles, especially DR and DQ, strongly co-occurred, attributing TCR associations to individual alleles was difficult. In a later analysis, the rate of TCR association differed among HLA loci, with DRB1 alleles having the most associated TCRs and HLA-C alleles having the fewest. Because HLA typing was missing for some donors at each locus, association tests included only the typed subset. Because counts were too low, 15 or so rarely observed V segments, including chromosome 9 orphons, were excluded from the earlier analysis of around 590 of the donors. Most TCR sequences were seen in very few donors, while some public TCRs were found in many individuals. In a later analysis, several top co-occurrence clusters were reported to appear linked to parvovirus B19, influenza, CMV and Epstein-Barr virus.

The cohort was made up of around 720 healthy bone marrow donors. At the time of sampling, every cohort member was nominally healthy, though immune exposures that went unrecorded were likely present. The donor tested CMV seronegative, placing the donor among the 300 to 450 seronegative members of the cohort. Each donor provided a peripheral blood sample, and peripheral blood mononuclear cells were used for TCR beta sequencing. Genomic DNA extraction from the blood cell samples was performed with the Qiagen DNeasy Blood Extraction Kit. Sequences were obtained from PBMCs. This clonotype originated in a man in his fifties or sixties in good health and CMV-seronegative.

The nucleotide sequence is given as TGCGCCAGCAGCTTGTCGGCGGGGACTTTAGGCTACACCTTC. Its product reads: CASSLSAGTLGYTF. In this chain, TRBV5-1 is recombined with TRBJ1-2; tentative D gene TRBD1, with 5 bases matching. The germline V gene yields SGHRS for CDR1 and YFSETQ for CDR2. Taken from cysteine to phenylalanine, the CDR3 has 14 residues. Of the read, only the CDR3 DNA is kept; its 42 bases are in frame from base 1. Relative to germline, V is 1 base shorter and J is 8 bases shorter, with 15 bases between their ends.